This T cell receptor (beta chain) was sequenced in a study of T cell responses to AZD1222 COVID-19 vaccine. In the case of this clone: The antigen remains unidentified.

Measured with immunoSEQ multiplex PCR; TCRdb has only the in-frame clones, and not every one. The sample lists more than 140,000 clones; around 89% were seen once. Study-level findings and limits: In a largely white British group with more females than males, clonal diversity was possibly underestimated. Seropositive at baseline were only a handful of AZD1222 recipients. Dominant CD4 TCR responses targeted spike regions 160-218 and 743-854.

Trimming cost V 2 bases and J 5 bases; bases outside gene matches: 9. Per the germline V gene, CDR1 is SGHRS and CDR2 is YFSETQ. This CDR3 spans 15 amino acids. This TCR was sampled from an adult in good health. The chain links TRBV5-1 to TRBJ2-7; TRBD1 agrees at 8 bases. The sequenced sample was peripheral blood, obtained on day 0 of MenACWY control vaccination. CDR3 amino acids: CASSFAGQGADEQYF. The CDR3 DNA is TGCGCCAGCAGCTTCGCCGGGCAGGGGGCGGACGAGCAGTACTTC.